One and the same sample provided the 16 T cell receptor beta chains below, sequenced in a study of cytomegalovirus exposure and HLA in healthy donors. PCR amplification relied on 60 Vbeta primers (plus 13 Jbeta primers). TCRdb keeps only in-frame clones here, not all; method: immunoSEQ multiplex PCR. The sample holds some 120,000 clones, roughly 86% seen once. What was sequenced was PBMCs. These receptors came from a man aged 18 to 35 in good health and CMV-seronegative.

The CDR3 protein is CASSRSGGAGSYNSPLHF. For the CDR3, the DNA is TGTGCCAGCAGCCGGTCGGGGGGGGCCGGCTCCTATAATTCACCCCTCCACTTT. The chain uses TRBV7-6 and TRBJ1-6; D may be TRBD1 (6 bases). The germline V gene encodes CDR1 SGHVS and CDR2 FNYEAQ. The V end lost 5 bases, the J end lost 0 bases, and 17 bases lay between the germline ends. The CDR3 runs to 18 residues.

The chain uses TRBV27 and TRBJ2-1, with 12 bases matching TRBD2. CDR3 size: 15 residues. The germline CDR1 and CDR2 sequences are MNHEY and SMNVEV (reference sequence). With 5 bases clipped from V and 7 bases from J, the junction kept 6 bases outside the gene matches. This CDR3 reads CASSPSGGAYNEQFF. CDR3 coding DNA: TGTGCCAGCAGTCCTAGCGGGGGGGCTTATAATGAGCAGTTCTTC.

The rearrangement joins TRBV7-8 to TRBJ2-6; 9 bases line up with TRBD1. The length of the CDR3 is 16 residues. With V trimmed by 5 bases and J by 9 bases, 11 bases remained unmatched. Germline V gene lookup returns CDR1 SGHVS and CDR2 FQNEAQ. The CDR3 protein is CASSTGGQGGHNVLTF. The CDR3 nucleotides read TGTGCCAGCAGCACAGGGGGACAGGGTGGCCACAACGTCCTGACTTTC.

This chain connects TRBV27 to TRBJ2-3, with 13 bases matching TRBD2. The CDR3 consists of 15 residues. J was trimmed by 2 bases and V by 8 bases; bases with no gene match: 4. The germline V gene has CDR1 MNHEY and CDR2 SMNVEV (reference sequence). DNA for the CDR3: TGTGCCAGCCGACTAGCGGGGGGTTTCACAGATACGCAGTATTTT. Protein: CASRLAGGFTDTQYF.

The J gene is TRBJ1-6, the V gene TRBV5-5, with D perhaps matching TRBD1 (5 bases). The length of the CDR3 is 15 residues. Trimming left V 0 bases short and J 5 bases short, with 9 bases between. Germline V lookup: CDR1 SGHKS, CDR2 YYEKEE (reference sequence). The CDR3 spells CASSLAVTDNSPLHF. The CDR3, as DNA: TGTGCCAGCAGCTTGGCCGTGACAGATAATTCACCCCTCCACTTT.

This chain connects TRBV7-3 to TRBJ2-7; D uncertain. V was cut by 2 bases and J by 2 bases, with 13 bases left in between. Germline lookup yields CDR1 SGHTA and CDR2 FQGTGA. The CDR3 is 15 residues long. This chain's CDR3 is CASSLRPPGPYEQYF. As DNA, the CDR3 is TGTGCCAGCAGCTTACGTCCCCCCGGTCCCTACGAGCAGTACTTC.

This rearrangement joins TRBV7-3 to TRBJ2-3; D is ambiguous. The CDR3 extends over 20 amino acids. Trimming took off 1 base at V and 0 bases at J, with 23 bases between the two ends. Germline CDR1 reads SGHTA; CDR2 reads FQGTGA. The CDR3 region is CASSLKPLGRLPTSTDTQYF. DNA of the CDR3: TGTGCCAGCAGCTTAAAACCCCTGGGCAGGCTCCCCACTAGCACAGATACGCAGTATTTT.

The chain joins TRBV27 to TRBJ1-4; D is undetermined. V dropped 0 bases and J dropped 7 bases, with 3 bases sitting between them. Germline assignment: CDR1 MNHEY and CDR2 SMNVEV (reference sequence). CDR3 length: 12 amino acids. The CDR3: CASSLSREKLFF. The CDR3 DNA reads TGTGCCAGCAGTTTATCCCGTGAAAAACTGTTTTTT.

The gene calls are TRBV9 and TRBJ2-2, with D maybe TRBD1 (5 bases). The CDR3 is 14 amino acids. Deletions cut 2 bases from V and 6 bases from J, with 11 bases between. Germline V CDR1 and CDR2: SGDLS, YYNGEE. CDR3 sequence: CASSVRVSPGELFF. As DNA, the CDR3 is TGTGCCAGCAGCGTCAGGGTCAGTCCCGGGGAGCTGTTTTTT. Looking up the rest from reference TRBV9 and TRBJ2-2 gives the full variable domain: DSGVTQTPKHLITATGQRVTLRCSPRSGDLSVYWYQQSLDQGLQFLIQYYNGEERAKGNILERFSAQQFPDLHSELNLSSLELGDSALYFCASSVRVSPGELFFGEGSRLTVL.

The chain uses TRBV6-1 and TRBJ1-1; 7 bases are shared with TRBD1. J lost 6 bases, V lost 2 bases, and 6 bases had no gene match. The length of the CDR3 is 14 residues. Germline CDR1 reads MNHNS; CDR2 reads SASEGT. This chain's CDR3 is CASSEIGQGAEAFF. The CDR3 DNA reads TGTGCCAGCAGTGAAATCGGGCAGGGGGCTGAAGCTTTCTTT.

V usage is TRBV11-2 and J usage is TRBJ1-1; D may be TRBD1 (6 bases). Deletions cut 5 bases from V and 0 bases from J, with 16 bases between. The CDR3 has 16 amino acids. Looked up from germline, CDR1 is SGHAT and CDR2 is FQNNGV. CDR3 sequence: CASSAGQTGLNTEAFF. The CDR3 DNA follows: TGTGCCAGCAGCGCCGGCCAAACAGGGTTGAACACTGAAGCTTTCTTT.

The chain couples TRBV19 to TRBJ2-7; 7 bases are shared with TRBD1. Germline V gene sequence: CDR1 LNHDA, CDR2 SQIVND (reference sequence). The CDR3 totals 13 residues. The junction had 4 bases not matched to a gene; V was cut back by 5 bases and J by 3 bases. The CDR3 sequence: CASSDRVLYEQYF. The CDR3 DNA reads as TGTGCCAGTAGTGACAGGGTTCTCTACGAGCAGTACTTC.

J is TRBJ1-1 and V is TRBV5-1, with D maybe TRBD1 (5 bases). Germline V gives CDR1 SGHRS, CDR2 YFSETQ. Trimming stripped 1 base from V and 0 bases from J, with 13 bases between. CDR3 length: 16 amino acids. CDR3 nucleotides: TGCGCCAGCAGCTTGCAGGGCTCGATCATGAACACTGAAGCTTTCTTT. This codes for CASSLQGSIMNTEAFF.

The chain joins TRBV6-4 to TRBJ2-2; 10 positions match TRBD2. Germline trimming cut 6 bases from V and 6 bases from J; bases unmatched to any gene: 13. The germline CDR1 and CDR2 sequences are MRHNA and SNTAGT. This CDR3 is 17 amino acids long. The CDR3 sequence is CASSSEAAGGPPGELFF. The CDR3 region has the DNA TGTGCCAGCAGCAGTGAGGCAGCGGGGGGGCCTCCCGGGGAGCTGTTTTTT.

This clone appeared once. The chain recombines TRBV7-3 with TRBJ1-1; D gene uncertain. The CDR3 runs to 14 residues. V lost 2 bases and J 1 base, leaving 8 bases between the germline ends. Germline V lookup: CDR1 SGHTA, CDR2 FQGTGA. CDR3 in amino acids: CASSLSPGNTEAFF. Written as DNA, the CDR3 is TGTGCCAGCAGCTTATCTCCAGGGAACACTGAAGCTTTCTTT.

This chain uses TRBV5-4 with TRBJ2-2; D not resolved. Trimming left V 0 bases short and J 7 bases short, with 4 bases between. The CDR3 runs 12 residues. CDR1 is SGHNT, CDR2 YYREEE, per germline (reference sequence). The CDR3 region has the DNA TGTGCCAGCAGCTTGGACAGCGGGGAGCTGTTTTTT. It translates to CASSLDSGELFF.